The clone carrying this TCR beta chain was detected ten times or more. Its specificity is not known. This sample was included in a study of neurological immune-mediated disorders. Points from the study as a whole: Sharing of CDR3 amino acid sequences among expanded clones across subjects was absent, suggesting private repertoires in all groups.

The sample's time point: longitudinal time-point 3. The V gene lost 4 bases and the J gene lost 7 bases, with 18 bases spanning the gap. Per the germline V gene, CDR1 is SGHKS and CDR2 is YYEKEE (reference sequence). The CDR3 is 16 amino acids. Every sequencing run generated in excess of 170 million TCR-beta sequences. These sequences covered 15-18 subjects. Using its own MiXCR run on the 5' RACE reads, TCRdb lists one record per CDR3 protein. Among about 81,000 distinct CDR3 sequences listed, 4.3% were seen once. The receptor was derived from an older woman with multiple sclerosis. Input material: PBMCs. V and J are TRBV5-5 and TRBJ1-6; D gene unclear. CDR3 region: CASSRDRVVGNSPLHF. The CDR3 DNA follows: TGTGCCAGCAGCCGTGATAGGGTCGTGGGAAATTCACCCCTCCACTTT.